This is a list of T cell receptor beta chains from one sample in a study of T cells in Graves' hyperthyroidism and ophthalmopathy. From the multiplex PCR reads, TCRdb called clonotypes with MiXCR, one entry per CDR3 protein. This sample has hundreds of thousands of distinct CDR3 sequences, with 17% found just once. The sequenced sample was blood. All receptors come from a woman aged 18-29 years with Graves' ophthalmopathy. Each CDR3 is given with its conserved first and last residue. The D gene is left open where the match is weak. Clone size, where shown, is once, few, many, or a class for clones that have expanded.

CDR3 protein,CDR3 DNA,D gene,J gene,V gene,clone size
CASSQLRGVSNQPQHF,TGTGCCAGCAGCCAATTACGAGGGGTAAGCAATCAGCCCCAGCATTTT,.,TRBJ1-5,TRBV16,.
CASSQGLRTQYF,TGTGCCAGCAGCCAAGGGTTGAGGACCCAGTACTTC,.,TRBJ2-5,TRBV3-1,many
CASSLSGQVTDTQYF,TGTGCCAGCAGCCTTTCGGGACAGGTCACAGATACGCAGTATTTT,TRBD1,TRBJ2-3,TRBV28,few
CASSPDGVADEQFF,TGTGCCAGCAGCCCCGACGGGGTAGCCGATGAGCAGTTCTTC,.,TRBJ2-1,TRBV6-2/TRBV6-3,.
CASRRTSGNTGELFF,TGTGCCAGCAGGAGGACTAGCGGAAACACCGGGGAGCTGTTTTTT,TRBD2,TRBJ2-2,TRBV6-2/TRBV6-3,many
CASSSLGRIYNSPLHF,TGTGCCAGCAGCTCCCTAGGACGAATCTATAATTCACCCCTCCACTTT,.,TRBJ1-6,TRBV11-2,many
CASSFHRGIYGYTF,TGTGCCAGCAGTTTTCACAGGGGGATCTATGGCTACACCTTC,TRBD1,TRBJ1-2,TRBV28,.
CAWKQAGVPNSPLHF,TGTGCCTGGAAACAGGCCGGGGTCCCGAATTCACCCCTCCACTTT,.,TRBJ1-6,TRBV30,many
CATTGGSGDNYGYTF,TGTGCCACCACGGGGGGGTCAGGGGATAACTATGGCTACACCTTC,.,TRBJ1-2,TRBV30,many
CASRGQESEAFF,TGTGCCAGCAGGGGACAGGAGTCTGAAGCTTTCTTT,TRBD1,TRBJ1-1,TRBV27,many
CASSSPGKGGETQYF,TGTGCCAGCAGTTCCCCCGGGAAGGGAGGGGAGACCCAGTACTTC,TRBD2,TRBJ2-5,TRBV6-2/TRBV6-3,.
CASSQDRDRAYEQYF,TGTGCCAGCAGCCAAGACCGGGACAGGGCCTACGAGCAGTACTTC,TRBD1,TRBJ2-7,TRBV3-1,few
CASGEHTGELFF,TGTGCCAGCGGGGAACACACCGGGGAGCTGTTTTTT,.,TRBJ2-2,TRBV27,.
CSVAALEWYTF,TGCAGCGTTGCCGCTCTGGAGTGGTACACCTTC,.,TRBJ1-2,TRBV29-1,.
CANSYKTSGSLGETQYF,TGTGCCAACAGTTACAAGACTAGCGGGAGTTTGGGCGAGACCCAGTACTTC,TRBD2,TRBJ2-5,TRBV6-2/TRBV6-3,few
CATLGRGPNEQFF,TGTGCCACCCTCGGCAGGGGGCCCAATGAGCAGTTCTTC,TRBD1,TRBJ2-1,TRBV27,.
CASSSTGNAYEQYF,TGTGCCAGCAGCTCTACAGGAAACGCCTACGAGCAGTACTTC,.,TRBJ2-7,TRBV11-2,many
CASSKPWTIYEQYF,TGTGCCAGTAGTAAACCGTGGACTATCTACGAGCAGTACTTC,.,TRBJ2-7,TRBV19,.
CASSSGTSTYNEQFF,TGCGCCAGCAGCTCCGGGACGTCGACCTACAATGAGCAGTTCTTC,.,TRBJ2-1,TRBV5-1,many
CASSRTGEIGTDTQYF,TGTGCCAGCAGTAGAACAGGGGAGATTGGCACAGATACGCAGTATTTT,TRBD1,TRBJ2-3,TRBV7-3,few